These 7 T cell receptor beta chains were sequenced from one sample in a study of CD8+CD57+ T cells in acquired aplastic anemia (dated by TCRdb to 2016 to 2019). TCRdb shows the sequencer as Illumina HiSeq 2000. Profiling of TCR beta VDJ combinations and CDR3 sequences used genomic DNA as the template. The raw public reads went through TCRdb reprocessing: fastp at Q25, MiXCR clone calling, in-frame beta chains kept. Rows matching on CDR3 protein sequence are summarized as one entry with the most common DNA and genes. This sample gives 150,000 or so distinct CDR3 sequences in total; just over 50% of them show up just once. The ten largest make up about 12% of the sample. Patients chosen for sequencing had shown expansion of CD8+CD57+ cells by flow cytometry. The specimen was sorted CD4+, CD8+, or CD8+CD57+ T cells (not recorded which) from PBMCs. The receptors were sampled from a human donor with aplastic anemia.

The chain employs TRBV2 and TRBJ2-5, with D uncertain. Germline V CDR1 and CDR2: SNHLY, FYNNEI. The CDR3 is 13 amino acids. Trimming removed 7 bases from V and 4 bases from J, with 13 bases in between. This CDR3 reads CASTPDGLETQYF. Written as DNA, the CDR3 is TGTGCCAGCACCCCTGACGGGCTAGAGACCCAGTACTTC.

There are many counts of this clonotype. The chain links TRBV20-1 to TRBJ2-5, with a weak D call TRBD1 (5 bases). With 6 bases removed from V and 5 bases from J, the gap between germline ends came to 22 bases. There are 15 residues in the CDR3. Germline V gene data show CDR1 as DFQATT and CDR2 as SNEGSKA (reference sequence). The CDR3 sequence is CSAPLFGQSWETQYF. CDR3 DNA: TGCAGTGCGCCCCTCTTTGGACAATCATGGGAGACCCAGTACTTC.

The chain is built from TRBV27 and TRBJ1-2; TRBD1 agrees at 8 bases. Germline V lookup: CDR1 MNHEY, CDR2 SMNVEV (reference sequence). V lost 4 bases to trimming and J lost 8 bases; unmatched junction nucleotides: 15. The CDR3 has 16 amino acids. The CDR3 region is CASSSTAGGRIEGYTF. The CDR3 DNA reads as TGTGCCAGCAGTTCAACTGCAGGGGGCCGAATCGAGGGCTACACCTTC.

V usage is TRBV7-2 and J usage is TRBJ1-6; D ambiguous. This CDR3 has 13 residues. In germline, CDR1 is SGHTA, CDR2 FQGNSA. Trimming took off 2 bases at V and 7 bases at J, with 6 bases between the two ends. CDR3 protein: CASSLSTNSPLHF. For the CDR3, the DNA is TGTGCCAGCAGCTTATCGACGAATTCACCCCTCCACTTT.

This clonotype was counted between two and nine times. This may be a read error, as it is one base from a much larger clone. This chain links TRBV2 with TRBJ2-3, with D hard to call. Germline CDR1 SNHLY, CDR2 FYNNEI. Trimming pared 5 bases from V and 0 bases from J, leaving 15 bases between. The CDR3 length is 16 residues. CDR3 nucleotide sequence: TGTGCCAGCAGTCGCTCCCCCGCCACTAGCACAGATACGCAGTATTTT. It encodes CASSRSPATSTDTQYF.

This clonotype was observed at least ten times. V and J are TRBV9 and TRBJ2-1, with 8 positions matching TRBD2. Trimming cost V 6 bases and J 2 bases; bases outside gene matches: 7. Germline values: CDR1 SGDLS, CDR2 YYNGEE. This CDR3 region has 15 residues. The CDR3 DNA sequence: TGTGCCAGCACCCCCTCGGGGGGGGCCTACAATGAGCAGTTCTTC. Amino acids: CASTPSGGAYNEQFF.

Many counts were recorded for this clonotype. CDR3 bases: TGTGCCAGCAGTCCCCAGATCTCTGGGGCCAACGTCCTGACTTTC. This encodes CASSPQISGANVLTF. The chain is built from TRBV28 and TRBJ2-6, with D unresolved. The CDR3 runs to 15 residues. Trimming took 5 bases from V and 0 from J, leaving 8 bases between them. The germline V gene has CDR1 MDHEN and CDR2 SYDVKM.